This is a list of T cell receptor beta chains from one sample in a study of Graves' ophthalmopathy and Graves' hyperthyroidism. From the multiplex PCR reads, TCRdb called clonotypes with MiXCR, one entry per CDR3 protein. Of 150,000 or so distinct CDR3 sequences in the sample, about 40% are singletons; the top ten hold under 6.5%. Sequencing used peripheral blood. Receptors were obtained from a middle-aged woman with Graves' ophthalmopathy. CDR3s include the opening cysteine and the closing phenylalanine or tryptophan. Some rows mark clone size as missing; the rest say once, few, many or name a class of expanded clone.

v_gene: TRBV20-1; j_gene: TRBJ1-1; abundance: many; CDR3aa: CSALIPTGGPEASF
v_gene: TRBV29-1; j_gene: TRBJ2-5; abundance: many; CDR3aa: CSVERWLRGTRETQYF
v_gene: TRBV10-2; j_gene: TRBJ1-2; abundance: many; CDR3aa: CASTGRTGVYGYTF
v_gene: TRBV6-5; j_gene: TRBJ2-2; abundance: many; CDR3aa: CASSYFRVASTGELFF
v_gene: TRBV6-5; j_gene: TRBJ2-2; abundance: few; CDR3aa: CASSLGGSIGELFF
v_gene: TRBV5-1; j_gene: TRBJ1-2; abundance: many; CDR3aa: CASSSDTYGYTF
v_gene: TRBV6-1; j_gene: TRBJ2-7; abundance: NA; CDR3aa: CASSEALPGGYNEQYF
v_gene: TRBV6-2/TRBV6-3; j_gene: TRBJ2-7; abundance: NA; CDR3aa: CASSYSKGEQYF
v_gene: TRBV11-2; j_gene: TRBJ2-7; abundance: NA; CDR3aa: CASSSRLAGGPPYEQYF
v_gene: TRBV6-5; j_gene: TRBJ2-5; abundance: many; CDR3aa: CASSYTGLAGEGTQYF
v_gene: TRBV20-1; j_gene: TRBJ1-2; abundance: many; CDR3aa: CSAGVRGYGYTF
v_gene: TRBV12-3/TRBV12-4; j_gene: TRBJ2-7; abundance: many; CDR3aa: CASSQDQAREQYF
v_gene: TRBV12-3/TRBV12-4; j_gene: TRBJ1-1; abundance: medium-sized; CDR3aa: CASRPTGEYTEAFF
v_gene: TRBV5-1; j_gene: TRBJ1-2; abundance: many; CDR3aa: CASSLASLYGYTF
v_gene: TRBV7-9; j_gene: TRBJ1-2; abundance: NA; CDR3aa: CASSLVKPYHGYTF
v_gene: TRBV5-1; j_gene: TRBJ2-7; abundance: NA; CDR3aa: CASSLQAASYEQYF
v_gene: TRBV6-1; j_gene: TRBJ2-5; abundance: many; CDR3aa: CASSDDRVQKTQYF
v_gene: TRBV12-3/TRBV12-4; j_gene: TRBJ1-5; abundance: many; CDR3aa: CASSFTGRNQPQHF
v_gene: TRBV6-1; j_gene: TRBJ1-2; abundance: once; CDR3aa: CASSEKARRLNYGYTF
v_gene: TRBV11-2; j_gene: TRBJ1-2; abundance: NA; CDR3aa: CASSNWSGLRTYGYTF
v_gene: TRBV2; j_gene: TRBJ2-4; abundance: many; CDR3aa: CASSVLGRDSQYF
v_gene: TRBV28; j_gene: TRBJ2-7; abundance: few; CDR3aa: CASSPGLATSYEQYF
v_gene: TRBV18; j_gene: TRBJ1-1; abundance: many; CDR3aa: CASSPSRALSGTEAFF
v_gene: TRBV20-1; j_gene: TRBJ1-6; abundance: many; CDR3aa: CSAGQEANSPLHF
v_gene: TRBV7-2; j_gene: TRBJ2-7; abundance: NA; CDR3aa: CASSLEMGSYEQYF
v_gene: TRBV6-2/TRBV6-3; j_gene: TRBJ2-7; abundance: NA; CDR3aa: CASSYPTGAGTSTSEQYF
v_gene: TRBV11-2; j_gene: TRBJ2-7; abundance: once; CDR3aa: CASSLQTEGEQYF
v_gene: TRBV15; j_gene: TRBJ1-1; abundance: once; CDR3aa: CATSRVGNVSTEAFF
v_gene: TRBV7-8; j_gene: TRBJ2-5; abundance: NA; CDR3aa: CASSLTDETQYF
v_gene: TRBV29-1; j_gene: TRBJ2-2; abundance: NA; CDR3aa: CSVEEGQGAGELFF
v_gene: TRBV27; j_gene: TRBJ1-6; abundance: many; CDR3aa: CASSSLGTGNNSPLHF
v_gene: TRBV7-2; j_gene: TRBJ2-5; abundance: many; CDR3aa: CASSSSGAQETQYF
v_gene: TRBV13; j_gene: TRBJ2-7; abundance: many; CDR3aa: CASSFGAPYEQYF